This T cell receptor (beta chain) was sequenced for a study of glioma-infiltrating T cells. Overall study results and limits: Gliomas, especially low-grade, showed above-expected tissue-blood divergence; non-neoplastic patients showed below. Only very few CDR3 sequences appeared in both tissue and blood.

The trim removed 2 bases at V and 4 bases at J, leaving 2 bases unmatched. Germline values: CDR1 MNHNY, CDR2 SVGAGI (reference sequence). CDR3 size: 13 residues. The iRepertoire nested amplicon-rescue multiplex PCR amplified TCR alpha and beta CDR3s from RNA. For one-step reverse transcription and amplification, about 90-450 ng of tissue mRNA or PBMC total RNA was used. TCRdb re-derived calls from the multiplex PCR reads in MiXCR, one entry per CDR3 protein. This sample yields around 180,000 distinct CDR3 sequences, of which about 47% are seen a single time; roughly 5.5% belongs to the top ten. In this sample, this clonotype turned up many times. The target antigen is unknown.

The chain recombines TRBV6-6 with TRBJ2-7; the match to TRBD2 covers 7 bases. The clonotype was recovered from a human donor with low-grade glioma or glioblastoma, undergoing nonglioma brain surgery, or in good health (not recorded which). Sequenced material: glioma tissue, nonneoplastic brain tissue, or PBMCs (not recorded which). The CDR3 DNA is TGTGCCAGCAGTTACGGTAGCGGGTACGAGCAGTACTTC. This gives the protein CASSYGSGYEQYF.